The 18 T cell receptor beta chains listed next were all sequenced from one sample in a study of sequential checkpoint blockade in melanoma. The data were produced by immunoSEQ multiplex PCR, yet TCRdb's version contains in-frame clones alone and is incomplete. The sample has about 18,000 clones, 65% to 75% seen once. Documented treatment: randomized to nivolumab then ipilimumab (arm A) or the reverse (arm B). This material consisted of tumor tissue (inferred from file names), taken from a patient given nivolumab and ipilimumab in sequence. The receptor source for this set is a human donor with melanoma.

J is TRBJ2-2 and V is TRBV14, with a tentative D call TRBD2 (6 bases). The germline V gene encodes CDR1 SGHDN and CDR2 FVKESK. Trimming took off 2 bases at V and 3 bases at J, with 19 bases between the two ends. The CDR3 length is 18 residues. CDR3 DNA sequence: TGTGCCAGCAGCCAACGTGGGCAGGGACGGAGGGACACCGGGGAGCTGTTTTTT. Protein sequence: CASSQRGQGRRDTGELFF.

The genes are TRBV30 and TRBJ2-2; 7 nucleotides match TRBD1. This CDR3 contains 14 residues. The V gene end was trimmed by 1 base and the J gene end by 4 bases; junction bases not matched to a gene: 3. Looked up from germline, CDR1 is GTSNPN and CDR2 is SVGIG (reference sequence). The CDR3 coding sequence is TGTGCCTGGAGTGCTACAGGGGCCACCGGGGAGCTGTTTTTT. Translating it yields CAWSATGATGELFF.

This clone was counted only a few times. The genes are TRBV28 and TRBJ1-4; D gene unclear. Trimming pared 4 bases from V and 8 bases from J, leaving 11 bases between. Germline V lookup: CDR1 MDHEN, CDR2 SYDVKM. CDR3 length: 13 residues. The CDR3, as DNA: TGTGCCAGCAGTTCAAGAAGGAGGGAAAAACTGTTTTTT. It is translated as CASSSRRREKLFF.

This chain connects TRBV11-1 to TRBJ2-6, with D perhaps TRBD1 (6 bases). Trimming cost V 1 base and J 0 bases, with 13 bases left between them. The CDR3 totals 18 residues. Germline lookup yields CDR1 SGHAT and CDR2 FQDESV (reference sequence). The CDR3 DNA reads TGTGCCAGCAGCTTAGTTAGGGACACTTTCTCTGGGGCCAACGTCCTGACTTTC. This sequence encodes CASSLVRDTFSGANVLTF.

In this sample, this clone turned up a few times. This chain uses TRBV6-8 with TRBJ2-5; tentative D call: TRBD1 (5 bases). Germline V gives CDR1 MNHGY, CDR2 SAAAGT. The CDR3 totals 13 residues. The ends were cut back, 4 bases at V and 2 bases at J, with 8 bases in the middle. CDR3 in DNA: TGTGCCAGCAGTTCTGACAGTCAAGAGACCCAGTACTTC. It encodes CASSSDSQETQYF.

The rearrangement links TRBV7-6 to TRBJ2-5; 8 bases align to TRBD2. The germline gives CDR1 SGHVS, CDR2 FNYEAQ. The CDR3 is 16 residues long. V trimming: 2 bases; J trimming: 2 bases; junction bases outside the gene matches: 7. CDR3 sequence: CASSLRLAGMQETQYF. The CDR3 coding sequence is TGTGCCAGCAGCTTAAGATTAGCGGGAATGCAAGAGACCCAGTACTTC.

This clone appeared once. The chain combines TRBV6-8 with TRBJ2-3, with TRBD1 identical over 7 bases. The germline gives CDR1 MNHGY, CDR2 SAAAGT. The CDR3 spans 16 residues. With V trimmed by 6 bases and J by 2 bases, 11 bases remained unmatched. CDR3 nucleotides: TGTGCCAGCAGCCCCCCTGGGGACAGTGTCACAGATACGCAGTATTTT. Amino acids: CASSPPGDSVTDTQYF.

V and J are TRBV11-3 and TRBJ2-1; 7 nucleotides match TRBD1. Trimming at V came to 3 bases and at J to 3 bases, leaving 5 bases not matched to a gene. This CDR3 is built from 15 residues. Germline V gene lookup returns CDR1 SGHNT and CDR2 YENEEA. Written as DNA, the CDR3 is TGTGCCAGCAGCTTCCGGGACAGCTACTACAATGAGCAGTTCTTC. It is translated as CASSFRDSYYNEQFF. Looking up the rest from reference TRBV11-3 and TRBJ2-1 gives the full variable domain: EAGVVQSPRYKIIEKKQPVAFWCNPISGHNTLYWYLQNLGQGPELLIRYENEEAVDDSQLPKDRFSAERLKGVDSTLKIQPAELGDSAVYLCASSFRDSYYNEQFFGPGTRLTVL.

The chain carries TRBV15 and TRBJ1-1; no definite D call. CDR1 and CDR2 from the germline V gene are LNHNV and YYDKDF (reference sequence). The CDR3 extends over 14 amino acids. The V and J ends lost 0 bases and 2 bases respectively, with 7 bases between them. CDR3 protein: CATSRDPSNTEAFF. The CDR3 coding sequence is TGTGCCACCAGCAGAGATCCCAGCAACACTGAAGCTTTCTTT. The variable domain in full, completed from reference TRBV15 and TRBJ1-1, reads DAMVIQNPRYQVTQFGKPVTLSCSQTLNHNVMYWYQQKSSQAPKLLFHYYDKDFNNEADTPDNFQSRRPNTSFCFLDIRSPGLGDTAMYLCATSRDPSNTEAFFGQGTRLTVV.

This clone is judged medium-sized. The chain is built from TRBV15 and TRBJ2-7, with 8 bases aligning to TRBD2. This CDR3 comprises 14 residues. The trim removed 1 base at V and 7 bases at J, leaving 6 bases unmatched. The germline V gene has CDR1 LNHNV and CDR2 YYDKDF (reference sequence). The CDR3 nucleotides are TGTGCCACCAGCAGAGGACAAGGCGGGAGGGAGCAGTACTTC. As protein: CATSRGQGGREQYF.

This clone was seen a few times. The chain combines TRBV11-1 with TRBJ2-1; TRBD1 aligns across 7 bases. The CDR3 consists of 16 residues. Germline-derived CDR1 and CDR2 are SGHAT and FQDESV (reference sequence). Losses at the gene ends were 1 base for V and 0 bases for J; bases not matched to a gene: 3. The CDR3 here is CASSLEGQSSYNEQFF. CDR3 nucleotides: TGTGCCAGCAGCTTAGAGGGACAGAGCTCCTACAATGAGCAGTTCTTC.

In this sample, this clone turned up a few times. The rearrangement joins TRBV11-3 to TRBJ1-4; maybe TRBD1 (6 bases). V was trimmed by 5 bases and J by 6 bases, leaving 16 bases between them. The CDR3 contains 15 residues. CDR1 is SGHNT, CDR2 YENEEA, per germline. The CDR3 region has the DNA TGTGCCAGCAGCCAAACGGGGGGGGGCCATGAAAAACTGTTTTTT. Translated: CASSQTGGGHEKLFF.

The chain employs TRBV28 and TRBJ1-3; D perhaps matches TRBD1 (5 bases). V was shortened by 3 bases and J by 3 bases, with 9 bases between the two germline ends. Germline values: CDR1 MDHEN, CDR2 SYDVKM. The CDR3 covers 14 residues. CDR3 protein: CASSLGGVGNTIYF. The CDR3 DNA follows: TGTGCCAGCAGTTTGGGGGGAGTTGGAAACACCATATATTTT.

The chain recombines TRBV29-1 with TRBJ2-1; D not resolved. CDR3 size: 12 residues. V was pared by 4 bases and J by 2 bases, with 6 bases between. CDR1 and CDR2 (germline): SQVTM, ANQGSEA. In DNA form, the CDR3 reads TGCAGCGTTGGGTCTACCTACAATGAGCAGTTCTTC. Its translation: CSVGSTYNEQFF.

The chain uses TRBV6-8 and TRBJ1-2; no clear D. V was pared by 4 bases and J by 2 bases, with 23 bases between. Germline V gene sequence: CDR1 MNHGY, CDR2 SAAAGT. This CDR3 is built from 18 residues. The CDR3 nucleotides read TGTGCCAGCAGTTCATCAACGCCCGGTGTGGGGAGGAACTATGGCTACACCTTC. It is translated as CASSSSTPGVGRNYGYTF.

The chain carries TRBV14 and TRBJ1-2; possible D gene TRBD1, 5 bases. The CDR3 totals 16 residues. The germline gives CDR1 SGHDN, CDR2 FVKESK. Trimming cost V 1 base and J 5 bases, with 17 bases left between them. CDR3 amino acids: CASSQVAGTGGYGYTF. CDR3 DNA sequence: TGTGCCAGCAGCCAAGTAGCAGGGACGGGAGGATATGGCTACACCTTC. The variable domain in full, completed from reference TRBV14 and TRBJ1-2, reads EAGVTQFPSHSVIEKGQTVTLRCDPISGHDNLYWYRRVMGKEIKFLLHFVKESKQDESGMPNNRFLAERTGGTYSTLKVQPAELEDSGVYFCASSQVAGTGGYGYTFGSGTRLTVV.

The CDR3 coding sequence is TGTGCCACCAGCATCGCGGCAGAAGAAGAGACCCAGTACTTC. This codes for CATSIAAEEETQYF. The V and J genes are TRBV22-1 and TRBJ2-5; the table's D call, TRBD2, has no DNA check behind it. TRBV22-1 is classified as a pseudogene. CDR3 length equals 14 residues.

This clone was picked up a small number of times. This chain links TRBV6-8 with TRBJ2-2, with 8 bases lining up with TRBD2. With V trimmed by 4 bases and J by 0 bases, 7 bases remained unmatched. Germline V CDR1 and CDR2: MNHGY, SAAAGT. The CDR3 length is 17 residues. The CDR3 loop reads CASSSHAGGTNTGELFF. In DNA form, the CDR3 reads TGTGCCAGCAGTTCGCATGCGGGGGGAACGAACACCGGGGAGCTGTTTTTT.